What follows are 14 T cell receptor beta chains derived from one specimen sequenced in a study of T cell repertoires in aging, cancer and after chemotherapy (dated by TCRdb to the late 2010s). TCR beta rearrangements were amplified from genomic DNA isolated from peripheral blood, not from sorted cells or RNA. The listed sequencing device is Illumina MiSeq. Multiplex touch-down PCR with a mixed TRB-A/B primer pool was used to amplify rearranged TRB sequences covering the V, D and J segments. TCRdb took the public reads, trimmed them with fastp at Q25, ran MiXCR for clone calling and kept in-frame beta chains. Rows matching on CDR3 protein sequence are summarized as one entry with the most common DNA and genes. For this sample the table gives some 10,000 distinct CDR3 sequences, of which 30% to 35% were detected only once. The ten top clones hold 2.8% of the sample. The sequenced sample was blood. These receptors came from a human donor in good health.

The table lists this clonotype with a few counts. The gene calls are TRBV5-4 and TRBJ2-3; 10 bases are shared with TRBD2. Per the germline V gene, CDR1 is SGHNT and CDR2 is YYREEE (reference sequence). This CDR3 is built from 15 residues. The junction had 4 bases not matched to a gene; V was cut back by 4 bases and J by 2 bases. The CDR3 spells CASSPSGSDTDTQYF. In DNA form, the CDR3 reads TGTGCCAGCAGCCCTAGCGGGAGTGACACAGATACGCAGTATTTT.

J is TRBJ1-5 and V is TRBV27; D may be TRBD1 (5 bases). V lost 8 bases and J 4 bases, leaving 9 bases between the germline ends. There are 12 residues in the CDR3. Germline V CDR1 and CDR2: MNHEY, SMNVEV (reference sequence). The CDR3 loop reads CASRGLNQPQHF. Written as DNA, the CDR3 is TGTGCCAGCCGGGGCCTGAATCAGCCCCAGCATTTT.

Only a few counts were recorded for this clonotype. V is TRBV19 and J is TRBJ2-1; TRBD2 agrees at 15 bases. The CDR3 spans 20 residues. V lost 4 bases and J lost 0; bases outside the gene matches: 10. CDR1 is LNHDA, CDR2 SQIVND, per germline (reference sequence). Written as DNA, the CDR3 is TGTGCCAGTAGTACTTCACGTGGGACTAGCGGGAGGAGCTCCTACAATGAGCAGTTCTTC. It translates to CASSTSRGTSGRSSYNEQFF.

The J gene is TRBJ2-1, the V gene TRBV30; D not certain. Trimming stripped 5 bases from V and 7 bases from J, with 12 bases between. This CDR3 is built from 12 residues. Germline-derived CDR1 and CDR2 are GTSNPN and SVGIG (reference sequence). In DNA, the CDR3 is TGTGCCTGGGACGGTTTCAGGAATGAGCAGTTCTTC. It codes for CAWDGFRNEQFF.

This clonotype was counted a single time. The rearrangement links TRBV5-6 to TRBJ2-3, with D tentatively TRBD2 (5 bases). The V end lost 5 bases, the J end lost 2 bases, and 9 bases lay between the germline ends. From germline, CDR1 is SGHDT and CDR2 YYEEEE. This CDR3 has 13 amino acids. The CDR3 DNA reads as TGTGCCAGCAGGGACTGGAACACAGATACGCAGTATTTT. Its translation is CASRDWNTDTQYF. The entire variable domain, with the rest obtained from reference TRBV5-6 and TRBJ2-3, is as follows: DAGVTQSPTHLIKTRGQQVTLRCSPKSGHDTVSWYQQALGQGPQFIFQYYEEEERQRGNFPDRFSGHQFPNYSSELNVNALLLGDSALYLCASRDWNTDTQYFGPGTRLTVL.

Sample share makes this clonotype medium-sized. The chain couples TRBV29-1 to TRBJ1-1; TRBD1 might be the D (5 bases). This CDR3 is 13 amino acids long. Germline CDR1 SQVTM, CDR2 ANQGSEA. V gave up 2 bases and J gave up 4 bases, with 11 bases separating them. CDR3 region: CSVERGGGTEAFF. The CDR3 DNA reads TGCAGCGTTGAAAGGGGAGGCGGCACTGAAGCTTTCTTT.

This chain connects TRBV5-6 to TRBJ2-5; D is unresolved. The CDR3 consists of 14 residues. Deletions cut 0 bases from V and 5 bases from J, with 11 bases between. Germline CDR1 SGHDT, CDR2 YYEEEE. CDR3 DNA sequence: TGTGCCAGCAGCTTGGCCGGTTTAGGGGAGACCCAGTACTTC. The encoded protein is CASSLAGLGETQYF.

The J gene is TRBJ1-1, the V gene TRBV5-5; no reliable D call. V was shortened by 0 bases and J by 6 bases, with 12 bases between the two germline ends. Germline values: CDR1 SGHKS, CDR2 YYEKEE (reference sequence). CDR3 length: 14 residues. CDR3 nucleotides: TGTGCCAGCAGCTTGGATTGGGGTGCCGCTGAAGCTTTCTTT. Translated: CASSLDWGAAEAFF.

This rearrangement joins TRBV5-5 to TRBJ2-7, with D possibly matching TRBD2 (7 bases). From germline, CDR1 is SGHKS and CDR2 YYEKEE (reference sequence). V lost 4 bases, J lost 4 bases, and 15 bases lay in between. The CDR3 is 14 amino acids. CDR3: CASSPWGGGYEQYF. The CDR3, as DNA: TGTGCCAGCAGCCCGTGGGGAGGGGGATACGAGCAGTACTTC.

The chain has TRBV19 and TRBJ1-4, with 9 bases identical to TRBD1. The CDR3 extends over 16 amino acids. Trimming at V came to 4 bases and at J to 5 bases, leaving 8 bases not matched to a gene. Germline assignment: CDR1 LNHDA and CDR2 SQIVND (reference sequence). CDR3 nucleotide sequence: TGTGCCAGTAGTAGCCATACAGGGGGCACGAATGAAAAACTGTTTTTT. As protein: CASSSHTGGTNEKLFF.

As to this clonotype: The junction and the germline gene differ at one end; a read error may be behind it. The J gene is TRBJ2-7, the V gene TRBV5-5, with 7 bases aligning to TRBD1. This CDR3 is 14 amino acids long. The germline CDR1 and CDR2 sequences are SGHKS and YYEKEE (reference sequence). The CDR3 spells CASRLTGEAYEQYF. In DNA form, the CDR3 reads TGCGCCAGCAGGTTAACAGGGGAAGCCTACGAGCAGTACTTC.

The chain combines TRBV19 with TRBJ2-7; D is perhaps TRBD1 (7 bases). Germline V lookup: CDR1 LNHDA, CDR2 SQIVND (reference sequence). This CDR3 region has 16 residues. V was clipped by 2 bases and J by 4 bases, with 18 bases between them. As DNA, the CDR3 is TGTGCCAGTAGTATAATCGGCAGGGGGGAAAGGTACGAGCAGTACTTC. It encodes CASSIIGRGERYEQYF. Full variable domain (remainder filled in from reference TRBV19 and TRBJ2-7): DGGITQSPKYLFRKEGQNVTLSCEQNLNHDAMYWYRQDPGQGLRLIYYSQIVNDFQKGDIAEGYSVSREKKESFPLTVTSAQKNPTAFYLCASSIIGRGERYEQYFGPGTRLTVT.

Only a few counts were recorded for this clonotype. The V gene is TRBV7-6, the J gene TRBJ2-5; the D is unclear. V was shortened by 3 bases and J by 5 bases, with 13 bases between the two germline ends. This CDR3 is 14 amino acids long. The V gene's germline CDR1 is SGHVS and CDR2 FNYEAQ. The DNA of the CDR3 is TGTGCCAGCAGCTTCCGGGCCGCTGGGGAGACCCAGTACTTC. Translated, it gives CASSFRAAGETQYF.

V is TRBV15 and J is TRBJ1-6; D gene uncertain. Trimming stripped 1 base from V and 8 bases from J, with 9 bases between. This CDR3 is 14 amino acids long. Looked up from germline, CDR1 is LNHNV and CDR2 is YYDKDF (reference sequence). CDR3 DNA: TGTGCCACCAGCAGAGCGGGCGGGTATTCACCCCTCCACTTT. Its translation is CATSRAGGYSPLHF.